What follows describes a single T cell receptor beta chain. This specimen comes from a study of blood T cell repertoires in COVID-19. Study-level information: The United States, Italy and Spain were the sources of the acute and convalescent COVID-19 samples. Sample material is recorded as cDNA or gDNA derived from T cells, B-cell-depleted T cells, or PBMCs.

In the source study's methods: The authors estimated nucleated cell counts from reference gene primer amplification. The protocol was immunoSEQ multiplex PCR, while the TCRdb copy is restricted to in-frame clones and leaves out a portion. The D gene and trimming were derived from the DNA, and the V and J assignments and clone size from that table. The table lists around 480,000 clones, about 91% of them singletons. Seattle-derived patients entered the study during active infection and were followed longitudinally. This CDR3 comprises 13 residues. V shed 3 bases and J shed 4 bases, with 9 bases lying between them. Looked up from germline, CDR1 is SEHNR and CDR2 is FQNEAQ (reference sequence).

This sequence originates from a woman aged 45-59 years with COVID-19, enrolled during active disease. The sequenced sample consisted of peripheral blood. V gene TRBV7-9 combines with J gene TRBJ1-1; D is uncertain. The CDR3 bases are TGTGCCAGCAGCTTCGGGATGGTCACTGAAGCTTTCTTT. The encoded protein is CASSFGMVTEAFF.